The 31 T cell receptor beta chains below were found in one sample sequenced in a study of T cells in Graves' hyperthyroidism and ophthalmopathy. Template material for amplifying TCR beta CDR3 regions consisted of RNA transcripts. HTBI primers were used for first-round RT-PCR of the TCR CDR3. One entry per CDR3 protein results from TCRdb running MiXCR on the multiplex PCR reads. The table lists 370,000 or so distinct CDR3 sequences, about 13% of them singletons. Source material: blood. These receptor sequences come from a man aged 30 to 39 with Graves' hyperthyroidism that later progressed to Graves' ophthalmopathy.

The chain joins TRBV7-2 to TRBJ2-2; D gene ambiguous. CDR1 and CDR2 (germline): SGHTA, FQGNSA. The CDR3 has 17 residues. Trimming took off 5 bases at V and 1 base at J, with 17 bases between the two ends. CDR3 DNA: TGTGCCAGCAGCCTAACCTGGACCTTGGGGAACACCGGGGAGCTGTTTTTT. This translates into CASSLTWTLGNTGELFF.

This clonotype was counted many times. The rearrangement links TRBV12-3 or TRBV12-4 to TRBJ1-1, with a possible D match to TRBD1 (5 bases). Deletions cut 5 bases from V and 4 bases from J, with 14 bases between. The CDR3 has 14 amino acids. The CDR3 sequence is CASSVLGGVTEAFF. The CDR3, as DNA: TGTGCCAGCAGTGTTCTGGGGGGGGTCACTGAAGCTTTCTTT.

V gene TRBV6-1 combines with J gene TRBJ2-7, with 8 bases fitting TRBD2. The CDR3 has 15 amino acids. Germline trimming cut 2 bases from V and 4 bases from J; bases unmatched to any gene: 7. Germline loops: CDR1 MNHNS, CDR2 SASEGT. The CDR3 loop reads CASSEKYGGAYEQYF. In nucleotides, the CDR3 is TGTGCCAGCAGTGAAAAATACGGGGGGGCGTACGAGCAGTACTTC.

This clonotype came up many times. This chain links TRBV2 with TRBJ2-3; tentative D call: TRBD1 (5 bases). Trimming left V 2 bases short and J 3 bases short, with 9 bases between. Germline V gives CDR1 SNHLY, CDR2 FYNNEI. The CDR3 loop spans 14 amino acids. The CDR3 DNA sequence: TGTGCCAGCAGTGAACAGGGTGCTACAGATACGCAGTATTTT. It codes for CASSEQGATDTQYF.

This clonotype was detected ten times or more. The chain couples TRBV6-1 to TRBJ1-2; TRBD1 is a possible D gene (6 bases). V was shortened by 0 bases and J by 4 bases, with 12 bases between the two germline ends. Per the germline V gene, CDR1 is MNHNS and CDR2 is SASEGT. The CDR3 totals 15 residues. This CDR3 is CASSEASGGSYGYTF. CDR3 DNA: TGTGCCAGCAGTGAAGCGTCCGGGGGCTCCTATGGCTACACCTTC.

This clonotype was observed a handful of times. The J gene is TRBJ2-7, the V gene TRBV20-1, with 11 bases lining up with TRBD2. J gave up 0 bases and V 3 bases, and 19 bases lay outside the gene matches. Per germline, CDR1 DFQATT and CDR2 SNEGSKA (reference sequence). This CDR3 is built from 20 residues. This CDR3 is CSASQEALAGGPLSSYEQYF. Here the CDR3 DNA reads TGCAGTGCTAGCCAAGAGGCCCTAGCGGGGGGCCCCCTGAGCTCCTACGAGCAGTACTTC.

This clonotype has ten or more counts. DNA for the CDR3: TGTGCCTGGAGTGTAAGACTCACCGGGGAGCTGTTTTTT. Translated, it gives CAWSVRLTGELFF. The chain joins TRBV30 to TRBJ2-2; D not resolved. Germline V CDR1 and CDR2: GTSNPN, SVGIG (reference sequence). The CDR3 contains 13 residues. The V end lost 0 bases, the J end lost 4 bases, and 6 bases lay between the germline ends.

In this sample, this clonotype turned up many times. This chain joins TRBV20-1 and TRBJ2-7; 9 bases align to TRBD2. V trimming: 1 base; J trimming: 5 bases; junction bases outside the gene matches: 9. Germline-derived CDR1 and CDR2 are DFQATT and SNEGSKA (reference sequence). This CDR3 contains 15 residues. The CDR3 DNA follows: TGCAGTGCTAGAGCTCTAGCGGGGAACAGGGACGAGCAGTACTTC. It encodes CSARALAGNRDEQYF.

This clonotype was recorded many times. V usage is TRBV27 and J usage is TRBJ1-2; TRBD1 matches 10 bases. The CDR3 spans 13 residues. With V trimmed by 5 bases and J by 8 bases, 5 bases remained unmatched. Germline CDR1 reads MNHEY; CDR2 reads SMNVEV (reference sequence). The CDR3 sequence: CASSGTGEGGYTF. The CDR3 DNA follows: TGTGCCAGCAGTGGGACAGGGGAGGGCGGCTACACCTTC.

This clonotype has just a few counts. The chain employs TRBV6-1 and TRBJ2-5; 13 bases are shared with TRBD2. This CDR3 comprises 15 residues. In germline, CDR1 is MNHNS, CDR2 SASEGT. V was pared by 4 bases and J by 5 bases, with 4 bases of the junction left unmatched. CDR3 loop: CASSGLAGGRETQYF. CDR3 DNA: TGTGCCAGCAGTGGACTAGCGGGGGGCCGGGAGACCCAGTACTTC.

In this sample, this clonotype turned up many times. The CDR3 here is CASSVEGTGGEYGYTF. CDR3 sequence (DNA): TGTGCCAGCAGCGTAGAAGGGACAGGGGGCGAGTATGGCTACACCTTC. This chain connects TRBV9 to TRBJ1-2; 12 positions agree with TRBD1. This CDR3 comprises 16 residues. From germline, CDR1 is SGDLS and CDR2 YYNGEE. The V and J ends lost 0 bases and 5 bases, in that order; junction bases with no gene match: 5.

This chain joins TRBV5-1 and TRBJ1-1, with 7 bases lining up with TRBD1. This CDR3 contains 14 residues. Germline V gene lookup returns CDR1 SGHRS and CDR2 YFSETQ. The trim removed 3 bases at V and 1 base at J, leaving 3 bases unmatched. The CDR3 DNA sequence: TGCGCCAGCAGCTCGGGACAGCCGAACACTGAAGCTTTCTTT. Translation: CASSSGQPNTEAFF.

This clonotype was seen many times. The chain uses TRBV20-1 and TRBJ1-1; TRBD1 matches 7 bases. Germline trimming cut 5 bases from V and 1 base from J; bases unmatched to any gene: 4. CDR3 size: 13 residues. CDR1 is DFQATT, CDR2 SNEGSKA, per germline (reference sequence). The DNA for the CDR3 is TGCAGTGCTTTAAGACAGGGGAACACTGAAGCTTTCTTT. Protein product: CSALRQGNTEAFF.

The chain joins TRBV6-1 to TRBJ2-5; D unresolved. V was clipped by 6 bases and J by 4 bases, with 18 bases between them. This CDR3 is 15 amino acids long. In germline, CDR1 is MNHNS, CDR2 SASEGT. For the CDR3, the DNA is TGTGCCAGCAGGCCGGGCTCGCTAATTCCAGAGACCCAGTACTTC. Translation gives CASRPGSLIPETQYF.

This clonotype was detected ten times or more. The CDR3 loop is CASSFPDTQYF. The CDR3 nucleotides read TGTGCCAGCAGCTTTCCGGATACGCAGTATTTT. J is TRBJ2-3 and V is TRBV7-9; no firm D call. Trimming took 3 bases from V and 6 from J, leaving 4 bases between them. Germline V CDR1 and CDR2: SEHNR, FQNEAQ (reference sequence). The CDR3 has 11 residues. Using reference TRBV7-9 and TRBJ2-3 for the parts outside the CDR3, the full variable domain is DTGVSQNPRHKITKRGQNVTFRCDPISEHNRLYWYRQTLGQGPEFLTYFQNEAQLEKSRLLSDRFSAERPKGSFSTLEIQRTEQGDSAMYLCASSFPDTQYFGPGTRLTVL.

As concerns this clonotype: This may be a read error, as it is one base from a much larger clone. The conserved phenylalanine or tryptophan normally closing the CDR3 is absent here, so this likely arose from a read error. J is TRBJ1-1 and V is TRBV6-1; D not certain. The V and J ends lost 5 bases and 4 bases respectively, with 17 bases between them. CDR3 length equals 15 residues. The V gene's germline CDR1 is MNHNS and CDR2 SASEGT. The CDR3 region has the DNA TGTGCCAGCAGTTGTCCAGTGATCAAGGTCACTGAAGCTTTCCTT. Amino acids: CASSCPVIKVTEAFL.

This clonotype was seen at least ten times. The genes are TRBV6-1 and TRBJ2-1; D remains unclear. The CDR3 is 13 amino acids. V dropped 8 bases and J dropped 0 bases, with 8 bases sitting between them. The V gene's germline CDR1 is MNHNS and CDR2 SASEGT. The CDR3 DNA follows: TGTGCCAGCTCAACCAGCTCCTACAATGAGCAGTTCTTC. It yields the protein CASSTSSYNEQFF.

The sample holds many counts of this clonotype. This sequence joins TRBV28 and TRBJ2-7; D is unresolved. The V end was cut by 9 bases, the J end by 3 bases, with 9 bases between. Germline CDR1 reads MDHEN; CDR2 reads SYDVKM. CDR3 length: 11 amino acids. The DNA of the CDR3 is TGTGCCAGTACCTGGGGCTACGAGCAGTACTTC. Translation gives CASTWGYEQYF.

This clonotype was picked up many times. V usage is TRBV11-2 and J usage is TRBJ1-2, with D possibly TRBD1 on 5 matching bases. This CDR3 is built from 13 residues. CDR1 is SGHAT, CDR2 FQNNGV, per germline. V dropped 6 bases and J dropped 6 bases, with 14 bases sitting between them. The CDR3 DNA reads TGTGCCAGCAGTCAAACTTGGGGGGATGGCTACACCTTC. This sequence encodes CASSQTWGDGYTF.

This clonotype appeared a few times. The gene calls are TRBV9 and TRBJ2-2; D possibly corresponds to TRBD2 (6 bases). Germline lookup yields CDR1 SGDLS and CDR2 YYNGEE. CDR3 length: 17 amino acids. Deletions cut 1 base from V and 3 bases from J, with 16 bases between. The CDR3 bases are TGTGCCAGCAGCGTAAGCAGCGGCGGGGCGGACACCGGGGAGCTGTTTTTT. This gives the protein CASSVSSGGADTGELFF.

The CDR3 region has the DNA TGCGCCAGCAGCCAAGTAGCGCCCAGCACAGATACGCAGTATTTT. It yields the protein CASSQVAPSTDTQYF. This chain joins TRBV4-1 and TRBJ2-3, with D possibly matching TRBD2 (5 bases). The CDR3 contains 15 residues. V shed 1 base and J shed 0 bases, with 8 bases lying between them. In germline, CDR1 is MGHRA, CDR2 YSYEKL.

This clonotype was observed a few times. For the CDR3, the DNA is TGTGCCACCAGTGATTCGATGACAGGGGGTGTTGAAAAACTGTTTTTT. Its translation is CATSDSMTGGVEKLFF. V and J are TRBV24-1 and TRBJ1-4; the match to TRBD1 covers 9 bases. The CDR3 has 16 amino acids. In germline, CDR1 is KGHDR, CDR2 SFDVKD. Germline trimming cut 2 bases from V and 7 bases from J; bases unmatched to any gene: 7.

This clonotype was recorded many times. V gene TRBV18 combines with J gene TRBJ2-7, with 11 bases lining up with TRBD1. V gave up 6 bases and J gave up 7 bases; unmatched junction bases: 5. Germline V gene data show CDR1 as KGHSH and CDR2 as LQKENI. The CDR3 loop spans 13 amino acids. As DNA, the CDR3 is TGTGCCAGCTCTGGACAGGGGGCAAGAGAGCAGTACTTC. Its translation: CASSGQGAREQYF.

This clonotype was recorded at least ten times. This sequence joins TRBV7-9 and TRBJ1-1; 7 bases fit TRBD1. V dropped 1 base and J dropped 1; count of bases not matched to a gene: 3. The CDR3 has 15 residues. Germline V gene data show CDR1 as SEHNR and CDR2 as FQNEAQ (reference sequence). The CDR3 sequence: CASSLGTGRNTEAFF. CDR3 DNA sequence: TGTGCCAGCAGCTTAGGGACAGGAAGGAACACTGAAGCTTTCTTT.

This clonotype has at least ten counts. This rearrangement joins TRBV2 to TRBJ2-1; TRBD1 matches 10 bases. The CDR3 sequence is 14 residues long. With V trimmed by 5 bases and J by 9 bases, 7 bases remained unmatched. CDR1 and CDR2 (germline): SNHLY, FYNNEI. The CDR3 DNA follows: TGTGCCAGCAGTTCCCGGGACAGGGGCGGTGAGCAGTTCTTC. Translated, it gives CASSSRDRGGEQFF. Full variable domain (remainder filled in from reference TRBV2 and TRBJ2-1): EPEVTQTPSHQVTQMGQEVILRCVPISNHLYFYWYRQILGQKVEFLVSFYNNEISEKSEIFDDQFSVERPDGSNFTLKIRSTKLEDSAMYFCASSSRDRGGEQFFGPGTRLTVL.

CDR3 DNA sequence: TGTGCCTGGAGTGTATCTTCAGGAGTCTATGGCTACACCTTC. Encoded protein: CAWSVSSGVYGYTF. The J gene is TRBJ1-2, the V gene TRBV30; D not resolved. Germline CDR1 is GTSNPN and CDR2 is SVGIG (reference sequence). Between the trimmed V and J ends, which lost 0 bases and 4 bases, there was a span of 12 bases. This CDR3 has 14 amino acids.

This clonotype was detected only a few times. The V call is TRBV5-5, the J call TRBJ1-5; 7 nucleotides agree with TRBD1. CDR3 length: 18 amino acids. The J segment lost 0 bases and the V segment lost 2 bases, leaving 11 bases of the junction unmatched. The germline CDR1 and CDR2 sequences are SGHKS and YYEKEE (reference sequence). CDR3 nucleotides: TGTGCCAGCAGCTTAGGGGGCGGGGGCCGAGATAGCAATCAGCCCCAGCATTTT. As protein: CASSLGGGGRDSNQPQHF.

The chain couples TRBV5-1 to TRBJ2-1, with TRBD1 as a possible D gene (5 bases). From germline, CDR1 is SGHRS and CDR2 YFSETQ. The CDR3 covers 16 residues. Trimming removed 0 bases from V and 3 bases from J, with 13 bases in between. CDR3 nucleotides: TGCGCCAGCAGCTTGGGCTTTGGCAGGGTCTACAATGAGCAGTTCTTC. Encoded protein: CASSLGFGRVYNEQFF.

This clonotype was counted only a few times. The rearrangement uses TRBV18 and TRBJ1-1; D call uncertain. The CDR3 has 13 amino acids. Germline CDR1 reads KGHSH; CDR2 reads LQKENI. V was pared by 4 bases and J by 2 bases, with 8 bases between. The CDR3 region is CASSRPTNTEAFF. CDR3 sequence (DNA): TGTGCCAGCTCACGACCGACAAACACTGAAGCTTTCTTT.

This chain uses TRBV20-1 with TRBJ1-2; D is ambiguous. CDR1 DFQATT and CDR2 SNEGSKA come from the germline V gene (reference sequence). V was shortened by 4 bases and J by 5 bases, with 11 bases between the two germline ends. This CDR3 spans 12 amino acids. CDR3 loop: CSANPWSYGYTF. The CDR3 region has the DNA TGCAGTGCTAACCCATGGAGTTATGGCTACACCTTC.

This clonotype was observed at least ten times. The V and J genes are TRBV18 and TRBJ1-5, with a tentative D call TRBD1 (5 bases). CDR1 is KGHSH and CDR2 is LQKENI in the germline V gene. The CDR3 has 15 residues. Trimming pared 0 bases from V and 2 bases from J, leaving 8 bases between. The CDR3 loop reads CASSPPGGGNQPQHF. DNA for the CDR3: TGTGCCAGCTCACCACCGGGGGGAGGCAATCAGCCCCAGCATTTT.